This TCR beta chain was obtained from a study of CD8+ T cells in alopecia areata. Sequencing used cDNA as its template, made by extracting RNA and reverse transcribing it. The assay was immunoSEQ multiplex PCR, and TCRdb's table has in-frame clones only and misses some. The table has fewer than 250,000 clones, roughly two fifths seen once. The CDR3 spans 16 residues. The germline V gene has CDR1 SGHTA and CDR2 FQGNSA. The trim removed 5 bases at V and 0 bases at J, leaving 5 bases unmatched. The treatment: oral pan-JAK inhibitor, 5-10 mg twice daily. This clone has more than one count but fewer than ten.

This rearrangement joins TRBV7-2 to TRBJ2-4; TRBD1 matches at 9 bases. This sequence originates from a human donor with alopecia areata. This specimen was CD4+ T cells sorted from blood, taken at approximately week 39, from a patient treated with tofacitinib. The CDR3 sequence is CASSPGTGLAKNIQYF. CDR3 nucleotides: TGTGCCAGCAGCCCTGGGACAGGGCTAGCCAAAAACATTCAGTACTTC. Full variable domain (rest looked up from reference TRBV7-2 and TRBJ2-4): GAGVSQSPSNKVTEKGKDVELRCDPISGHTALYWYRQSLGQGLEFLIYFQGNSAPDKSGLPSDRFSAERTGGSVSTLTIQRTQQEDSAVYLCASSPGTGLAKNIQYFGAGTRLSVL.